These 10 T cell receptor beta chains were all obtained from the same sample, sequenced in a study of T-cell memory formation after mild COVID-19. MiXCR was run by TCRdb on the 5' RACE reads, yielding one entry per CDR3 protein. The sample lists approximately 430,000 distinct CDR3 sequences, 23% occurring once. Specimen: PBMCs or a T cell subset sorted from them (not recorded which). Every receptor here comes from an adult woman who had mild COVID-19 (a few samples of this study predate the infection). Cell type and time point are not known.

This clonotype was detected only a few times. The V gene is TRBV10-3, the J gene TRBJ2-2; TRBD1 matches at 7 bases. CDR3 length: 12 amino acids. Germline CDR1 reads ENHRY; CDR2 reads SYGVKD. V was clipped by 10 bases and J by 5 bases; unmatched bases: 4. The CDR3 sequence is CATGTATGELFF. CDR3 DNA: TGTGCCACAGGGACAGCGACCGGGGAGCTGTTTTTT.

At least ten counts were recorded for this clonotype. The V gene is TRBV6-2 or TRBV6-3, the J gene TRBJ2-1, with 10 bases lining up with TRBD2. This CDR3 is built from 16 residues. Germline V gene lookup returns CDR1 MNHEY and CDR2 SVGEGT. Losses at the gene ends were 6 bases for V and 0 bases for J; bases not matched to a gene: 5. The CDR3 sequence is CASRTSGFSSYNEQFF. For the CDR3, the DNA is TGTGCCAGCAGGACTAGCGGGTTTAGCTCCTACAATGAGCAGTTCTTC.

The V gene is TRBV27, the J gene TRBJ1-1; no definite D call. In germline, CDR1 is MNHEY, CDR2 SMNVEV (reference sequence). Trimming left V 6 bases short and J 3 bases short, with 17 bases between. The CDR3 sequence is 15 residues long. Written as DNA, the CDR3 is TGTGCCAGCAGGGTCTTTATAGGCCGGGACACTGAAGCTTTCTTT. Translating it yields CASRVFIGRDTEAFF.

This clonotype occurred a few times. The rearrangement joins TRBV5-1 to TRBJ2-7; 10 nucleotides agree with TRBD2. V shed 4 bases, J shed 2 bases, and the junction held 6 bases outside the gene matches. The germline V gene encodes CDR1 SGHRS and CDR2 YFSETQ. The CDR3 is 15 amino acids. The CDR3 nucleotides read TGCGCCAGCAGCCGGGGGACTAGCGAGGCCTACGAGCAGTACTTC. Encoded protein: CASSRGTSEAYEQYF.

The CDR3 DNA is TGTGCCAGCAGCTCCGACAGCCTCTACGAGCAGTACTTC. The encoded protein is CASSSDSLYEQYF. The V and J genes are TRBV11-2 and TRBJ2-7; a weak D match, TRBD1 (5 bases). This CDR3 comprises 13 residues. From germline, CDR1 is SGHAT and CDR2 FQNNGV. V was shortened by 4 bases and J by 3 bases, with 10 bases between the two germline ends.

This rearrangement joins TRBV11-2 to TRBJ2-1, with 14 positions matching TRBD2. V was pared by 1 base and J by 9 bases, with 8 bases of the junction left unmatched. This CDR3 has 17 residues. CDR1 and CDR2 (germline): SGHAT, FQNNGV. In DNA, the CDR3 is TGTGCCAGCAGCTTAGCCCCGGGACTAGCGGGAGCGGGTGAGCAGTTCTTC. Translation gives CASSLAPGLAGAGEQFF.

This clonotype was detected a few times. The genes are TRBV11-3 and TRBJ2-7; 7 bases agree with TRBD1. The ends lost 2 bases at V and 6 bases at J; junction bases unmatched: 1. The CDR3 has 12 amino acids. In germline, CDR1 is SGHNT, CDR2 YENEEA. The CDR3 here is CASSLRGPEQYF. In DNA, the CDR3 is TGTGCCAGCAGCTTAAGGGGGCCCGAGCAGTACTTC.

The chain recombines TRBV28 with TRBJ2-7; the D is unclear. This CDR3 has 12 residues. CDR1 and CDR2 from the germline V gene are MDHEN and SYDVKM. V lost 5 bases, J lost 4 bases, and 9 bases lay in between. CDR3 nucleotide sequence: TGTGCCAGCAGTAACGATCTGTACGAGCAGTACTTC. It codes for CASSNDLYEQYF. Full variable domain (missing parts from reference TRBV28 and TRBJ2-7): DVKVTQSSRYLVKRTGEKVFLECVQDMDHENMFWYRQDPGLGLRLIYFSYDVKMKEKGDIPEGYSVSREKKERFSLILESASTNQTSMYLCASSNDLYEQYFGPGTRLTVT.

This clonotype was found a few times. The chain uses TRBV15 and TRBJ2-5, with 7 bases lining up with TRBD2. The germline V gene encodes CDR1 LNHNV and CDR2 YYDKDF (reference sequence). This CDR3 has 15 residues. After removal of 3 bases from V and 5 bases from J, the junction contained 9 bases not matched to a gene. CDR3 sequence reads: CATSSELGGLETQYF. The CDR3, as DNA: TGTGCCACCAGCAGTGAGCTGGGGGGGTTGGAGACCCAGTACTTC.

The J gene is TRBJ2-6, the V gene TRBV21-1. TRBV21-1 is recorded as a pseudogene. The CDR3 loop spans 16 amino acids. Here the CDR3 DNA reads TGTGCCAGAAGGAGATCATCCGGCGCTGGGGCCAACGTCCTGACTTTC. Translating gives CARRRSSGAGANVLTF.